The 28 T cell receptor beta chains below all came from one sample that was sequenced in a study of control samples from healthy donors and cancer patients. Libraries were prepared by immunoSEQ multiplex PCR; TCRdb keeps only in-frame clonotypes and omits some of them. The sample lists under 200,000 clones; roughly 95% were seen once. Sequenced: blood. The source of these receptors is a woman younger than 45 in good health.

V usage is TRBV11-2 and J usage is TRBJ2-1; D ambiguous. CDR1 is SGHAT and CDR2 is FQNNGV in the germline V gene. Trimming took 1 base from V and 0 from J, leaving 7 bases between them. This CDR3 spans 15 amino acids. The CDR3 region has the DNA TGTGCCAGCAGCTTAGCCCCGAGCTCCTACAATGAGCAGTTCTTC. Encoded protein: CASSLAPSSYNEQFF.

The V call is TRBV6-6, the J call TRBJ1-4; no definite D call. Germline assignment: CDR1 MNHNY and CDR2 SVGAGI (reference sequence). The CDR3 extends over 14 amino acids. V dropped 0 bases and J dropped 5 bases, with 7 bases sitting between them. As DNA, the CDR3 is TGTGCCAGCAGTTACTCAGGGCGGAATGAAAAACTGTTTTTT. This sequence encodes CASSYSGRNEKLFF.

This chain connects TRBV14 to TRBJ1-2, with no clear D. The CDR3 sequence is 13 residues long. Germline loops: CDR1 SGHDN, CDR2 FVKESK. Trimming took 0 bases from V and 4 from J, leaving 6 bases between them. The CDR3 nucleotides are TGTGCCAGCAGCCAAGAACCGGGCTATGGCTACACCTTC. Its protein product is CASSQEPGYGYTF.

The chain is built from TRBV19 and TRBJ2-1; tentatively, D is TRBD2 (5 bases). V lost 10 bases, J lost 0 bases, and 16 bases lay in between. Germline loops: CDR1 LNHDA, CDR2 SQIVND (reference sequence). The CDR3 is made up of 15 amino acids. The CDR3 region is CATAGSGDSYNEQFF. CDR3 nucleotides: TGTGCCACCGCGGGTTCCGGAGACTCCTACAATGAGCAGTTCTTC.

The chain joins TRBV6-6 to TRBJ1-4; a possible D gene is TRBD1 (6 bases). Trimming shortened V by 5 bases and J by 10 bases, and 20 bases separated the two germline ends. The CDR3 is 15 residues long. Germline V gene lookup returns CDR1 MNHNY and CDR2 SVGAGI (reference sequence). CDR3 DNA sequence: TGTGCCAGCAGTCAAGCAGGGAGAAGAGGGGGAAAACTGTTTTTT. This codes for CASSQAGRRGGKLFF.

The chain carries TRBV11-2 and TRBJ2-2, with D unresolved. The CDR3 is made up of 15 amino acids. Trimming pared 0 bases from V and 1 base from J, leaving 6 bases between. CDR1 is SGHAT and CDR2 is FQNNGV in the germline V gene. CDR3: CASSLEQMNTGELFF. The CDR3 coding sequence is TGTGCCAGCAGCTTAGAACAGATGAACACCGGGGAGCTGTTTTTT.

This chain uses TRBV30 with TRBJ1-2, with TRBD1 matching 8 bases. This CDR3 has 12 amino acids. With 3 bases clipped from V and 7 bases from J, the junction kept 4 bases outside the gene matches. Germline V gives CDR1 GTSNPN, CDR2 SVGIG (reference sequence). In nucleotides, the CDR3 is TGTGCCTGGAGGAGGACAGGGACTGGCTACACCTTC. This sequence encodes CAWRRTGTGYTF.

This chain connects TRBV2 to TRBJ1-2; D gene unclear. The CDR3 consists of 12 residues. V lost 4 bases to trimming and J lost 5 bases, with 8 bases between them. Germline lookup yields CDR1 SNHLY and CDR2 FYNNEI. Here the CDR3 reads CASSGEGYGYTF. Here the CDR3 DNA reads TGTGCCAGCAGTGGGGAGGGATATGGCTACACCTTC.

The chain couples TRBV5-1 to TRBJ2-5, with D possibly TRBD2 on 5 matching bases. From germline, CDR1 is SGHRS and CDR2 YFSETQ. This CDR3 comprises 14 residues. Trimming took 1 base from V and 2 from J, leaving 9 bases between them. The CDR3 nucleotides are TGCGCCAGCAGCTTGACTAGTCCTCAAGAGACCCAGTACTTC. Translation gives CASSLTSPQETQYF. The variable domain in full, with the rest retrieved from reference TRBV5-1 and TRBJ2-5, is KAGVTQTPRYLIKTRGQQVTLSCSPISGHRSVSWYQQTPGQGLQFLFEYFSETQRNKGNFPGRFSGRQFSNSRSEMNVSTLELGDSALYLCASSLTSPQETQYFGPGTRLLVL.

This clone was recorded a few times. The V call is TRBV9, the J call TRBJ2-5; possibly TRBD2 for D (6 bases). The CDR3 loop spans 15 amino acids. V gave up 0 bases and J gave up 5 bases, with 14 bases separating them. Germline CDR1 and CDR2: SGDLS and YYNGEE. The CDR3 bases are TGTGCCAGCAGCGTAGAACCGGGAGTAGGGGAGACCCAGTACTTC. Translation gives CASSVEPGVGETQYF. Complete variable domain (other parts from reference TRBV9 and TRBJ2-5): DSGVTQTPKHLITATGQRVTLRCSPRSGDLSVYWYQQSLDQGLQFLIQYYNGEERAKGNILERFSAQQFPDLHSELNLSSLELGDSALYFCASSVEPGVGETQYFGPGTRLLVL.

The J gene is TRBJ2-7, the V gene TRBV3-1 (or the pseudogene TRBV3-2); 8 bases map to TRBD2. Trimming cost V 6 bases and J 0 bases; bases outside gene matches: 4. Germline-derived CDR1 and CDR2 are LGHDT and YNNKEL (reference sequence). This CDR3 is built from 14 residues. The CDR3 bases are TGTGCCAGCAGGACCAGCGGGAGCTCCTACGAGCAGTACTTC. Translation gives CASRTSGSSYEQYF.

V and J are TRBV20-1 and TRBJ2-7; D is undetermined. Germline CDR1 DFQATT, CDR2 SNEGSKA (reference sequence). V lost 3 bases, J lost 4 bases, and 16 bases lay in between. The CDR3 loop spans 14 amino acids. Here the CDR3 reads CSASPLVFWYEQYF. The CDR3 bases are TGCAGTGCTAGTCCCCTAGTTTTTTGGTACGAGCAGTACTTC.

The chain combines TRBV28 with TRBJ1-6, with unresolved D. Trimming took off 7 bases at V and 7 bases at J, with 11 bases between the two ends. Germline V gene data show CDR1 as MDHEN and CDR2 as SYDVKM. CDR3 length: 13 residues. CDR3 in DNA: TGTGCCAGCACCTTGACTGGAAATTCACCCCTCCACTTT. Translated, it gives CASTLTGNSPLHF.

The chain uses TRBV18 and TRBJ2-5; the D call may be TRBD1 or TRBD2 (5 bases each). Trimming removed 6 bases from V and 5 bases from J, with 13 bases in between. The CDR3 extends over 13 amino acids. Germline CDR1 KGHSH, CDR2 LQKENI. CDR3: CASSPTGAETQYF. The CDR3 DNA reads TGTGCCAGCTCCCCTACCGGGGCGGAGACCCAGTACTTC.

The gene calls are TRBV24-1 and TRBJ1-1, with a tentative D call TRBD1 (5 bases). Germline V gene sequence: CDR1 KGHDR, CDR2 SFDVKD. The V and J ends lost 5 bases and 2 bases respectively, with 8 bases between them. The CDR3 extends over 13 amino acids. The CDR3 DNA sequence: TGTGCCACCAGTGCCGGACATAACACTGAAGCTTTCTTT. This codes for CATSAGHNTEAFF.

This clone occurred a few times. The chain couples TRBV6-4 to TRBJ2-2; weak D call: TRBD1 (5 bases). Trimming took 3 bases from V and 5 from J, leaving 16 bases between them. The CDR3 runs 16 residues. The germline CDR1 and CDR2 sequences are MRHNA and SNTAGT. The CDR3: CASSEGAPDKTGELFF. CDR3 in DNA: TGTGCCAGCAGTGAAGGGGCTCCGGATAAAACCGGGGAGCTGTTTTTT.

The rearrangement joins TRBV5-1 to TRBJ2-1; 8 bases map to TRBD2. The ends lost 4 bases at V and 10 bases at J; junction bases unmatched: 13. CDR1 is SGHRS and CDR2 is YFSETQ in the germline V gene. The CDR3 loop spans 15 amino acids. This chain's CDR3 is CASSRLQAGGGEQFF. The CDR3 DNA reads as TGCGCCAGCAGCCGCTTACAGGCGGGAGGAGGAGAGCAGTTCTTC.

The chain is built from TRBV5-6 and TRBJ2-7, with 7 bases that match TRBD1. With V trimmed by 5 bases and J by 3 bases, 8 bases remained unmatched. The CDR3 is 14 amino acids. Germline V gene lookup returns CDR1 SGHDT and CDR2 YYEEEE. The CDR3: CASSPGTEHYEQYF. CDR3 DNA: TGTGCCAGCAGTCCCGGGACAGAGCACTACGAGCAGTACTTC.

The genes are TRBV5-1 and TRBJ1-2; 8 nucleotides align to TRBD1. The CDR3 contains 13 residues. V lost 4 bases, J lost 6 bases, and 5 bases stayed unmatched. Germline V CDR1 and CDR2: SGHRS, YFSETQ. CDR3 nucleotide sequence: TGCGCCAGCAGCCTCTGGACAGGGAATGGCTACACCTTC. This translates into CASSLWTGNGYTF.

The count of this clone is one. The CDR3 DNA reads TGTGCCACCAGTGGCACAGACTATAACTCCTACAATGAGCAGTTCTTC. It translates to CATSGTDYNSYNEQFF. The chain combines TRBV24-1 with TRBJ2-1; weak D call: TRBD2 (5 bases). The CDR3 runs 16 residues. CDR1 KGHDR and CDR2 SFDVKD come from the germline V gene. V was pared by 5 bases and J by 0 bases, with 13 bases between.

This chain links TRBV6-5 with TRBJ1-6, with D hard to call. CDR1 and CDR2 from the germline V gene are MNHEY and SVGAGI. The CDR3 has 13 amino acids. V gave up 7 bases and J gave up 10 bases, with 14 bases separating them. CDR3 DNA: TGTGCCAGCACTCGGAGGGAGGACTCACCCCTCCACTTT. This translates into CASTRREDSPLHF.

The chain employs TRBV6-6 and TRBJ2-7; the D gene is possibly TRBD1 (5 bases). Germline V gene lookup returns CDR1 MNHNY and CDR2 SVGAGI (reference sequence). The CDR3 is made up of 12 amino acids. Between the trimmed V and J ends, which lost 2 bases and 6 bases, there was a span of 8 bases. CDR3 nucleotide sequence: TGTGCCAGCAGTTACGCGACAGCCGAGCAGTACTTC. Translated, it gives CASSYATAEQYF.

The chain combines TRBV14 with TRBJ1-1; D might be TRBD1 (6 bases). V lost 11 bases and J lost 3, with 16 bases in between. The CDR3 extends over 13 amino acids. Looked up from germline, CDR1 is SGHDN and CDR2 is FVKESK. The CDR3, as DNA: TGTGCCCACAGAAGGGGGGCGGACACTGAAGCTTTCTTT. As protein: CAHRRGADTEAFF.

This chain connects TRBV5-8 to TRBJ2-7; 7 bases are shared with TRBD1. Germline V gene sequence: CDR1 SGHTS, CDR2 YDEGEE. The CDR3 is 13 amino acids. The ends lost 4 bases at V and 3 bases at J; junction bases unmatched: 4. The CDR3 region has the DNA TGTGCCAGCAGCAACAGGGGCCTCTACGAGCAGTACTTC. Its translation is CASSNRGLYEQYF. Together with reference TRBV5-8 and TRBJ2-7, the CDR3 gives the full variable domain: EAGVTQSPTHLIKTRGQQATLRCSPISGHTSVYWYQQALGLGLQFLLWYDEGEERNRGNFPPRFSGRQFPNYSSELNVNALELEDSALYLCASSNRGLYEQYFGPGTRLTVT.

The chain carries TRBV20-1 and TRBJ2-5, with 8 bases aligning to TRBD2. V dropped 3 bases and J dropped 3; count of bases not matched to a gene: 12. From germline, CDR1 is DFQATT and CDR2 SNEGSKA (reference sequence). CDR3 length equals 16 residues. CDR3 nucleotides: TGCAGTGCTAGTGCCCGCCTAGCGGGCCCCAAAGAGACCCAGTACTTC. It encodes CSASARLAGPKETQYF.

V is TRBV27 and J is TRBJ2-7, with 7 positions matching TRBD1. This CDR3 is built from 15 residues. From germline, CDR1 is MNHEY and CDR2 SMNVEV (reference sequence). Trimming cost V 5 bases and J 5 bases; bases outside gene matches: 12. CDR3 sequence (DNA): TGTGCCAGCAGTGCACCGGGACAGCCTAGCCACGAGCAGTACTTC. Translating it yields CASSAPGQPSHEQYF.

The V gene is TRBV6-6, the J gene TRBJ1-1, with TRBD1 matching 11 bases. Trimming at V came to 8 bases and at J to 4 bases, leaving 6 bases not matched to a gene. Germline values: CDR1 MNHNY, CDR2 SVGAGI (reference sequence). The CDR3 loop spans 14 amino acids. In DNA form, the CDR3 reads TGTGCCAGCTGGACAGGGGGCTTGAGCACTGAAGCTTTCTTT. This sequence encodes CASWTGGLSTEAFF.

The CDR3 sequence is CASRSLKSNEQFF. The CDR3 DNA is TGTGCCAGCAGATCCCTTAAGAGTAATGAGCAGTTCTTC. The chain employs TRBV28 and TRBJ2-1; the D is unclear. Germline V lookup: CDR1 MDHEN, CDR2 SYDVKM. The CDR3 is made up of 13 amino acids. V lost 6 bases, J lost 7 bases, and 13 bases lay in between.